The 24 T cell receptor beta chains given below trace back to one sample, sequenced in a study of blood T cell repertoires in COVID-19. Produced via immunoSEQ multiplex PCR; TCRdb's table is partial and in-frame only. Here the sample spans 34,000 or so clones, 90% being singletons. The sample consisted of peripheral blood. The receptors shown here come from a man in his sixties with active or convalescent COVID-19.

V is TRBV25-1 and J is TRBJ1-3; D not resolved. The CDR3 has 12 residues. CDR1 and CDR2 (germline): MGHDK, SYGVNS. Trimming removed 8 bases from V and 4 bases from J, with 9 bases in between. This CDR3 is CASATPGNTIYF. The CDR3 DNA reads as TGTGCCAGCGCCACACCCGGAAACACCATATATTTT.

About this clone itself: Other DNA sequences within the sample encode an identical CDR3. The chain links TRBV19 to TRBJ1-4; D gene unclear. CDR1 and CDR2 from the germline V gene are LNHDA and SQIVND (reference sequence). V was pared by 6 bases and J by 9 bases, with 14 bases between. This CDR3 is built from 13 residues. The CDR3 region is CASSLGVWQKLFF. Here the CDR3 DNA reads TGTGCCAGTAGCTTGGGAGTTTGGCAAAAACTGTTTTTT.

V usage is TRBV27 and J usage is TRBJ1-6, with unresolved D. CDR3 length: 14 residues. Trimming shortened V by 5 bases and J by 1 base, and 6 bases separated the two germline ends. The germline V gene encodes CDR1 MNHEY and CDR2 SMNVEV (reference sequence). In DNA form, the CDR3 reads TGTGCCAGCAGTCCCGGGTCCTATAATTCACCCCTCCACTTT. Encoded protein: CASSPGSYNSPLHF.

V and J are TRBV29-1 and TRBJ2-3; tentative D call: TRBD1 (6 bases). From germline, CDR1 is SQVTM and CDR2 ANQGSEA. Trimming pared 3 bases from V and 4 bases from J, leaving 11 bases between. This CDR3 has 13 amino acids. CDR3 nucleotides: TGCAGCGTTGAGCTGTCAGGGGCAGATACGCAGTATTTT. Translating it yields CSVELSGADTQYF.

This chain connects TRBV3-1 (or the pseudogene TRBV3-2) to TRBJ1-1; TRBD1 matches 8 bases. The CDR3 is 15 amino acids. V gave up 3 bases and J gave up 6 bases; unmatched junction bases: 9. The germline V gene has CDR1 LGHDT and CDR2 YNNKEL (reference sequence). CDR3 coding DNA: TGTGCCAGCAGCCACCAGGGGGCGCAGAGGGCTGAAGCTTTCTTT. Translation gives CASSHQGAQRAEAFF.

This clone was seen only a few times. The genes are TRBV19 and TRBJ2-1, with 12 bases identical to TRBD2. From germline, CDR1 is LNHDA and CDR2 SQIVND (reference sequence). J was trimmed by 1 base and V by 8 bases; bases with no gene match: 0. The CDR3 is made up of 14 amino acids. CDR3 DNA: TGTGCCAGTGGGACTAGCGGGTCCTACAATGAGCAGTTCTTC. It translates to CASGTSGSYNEQFF.

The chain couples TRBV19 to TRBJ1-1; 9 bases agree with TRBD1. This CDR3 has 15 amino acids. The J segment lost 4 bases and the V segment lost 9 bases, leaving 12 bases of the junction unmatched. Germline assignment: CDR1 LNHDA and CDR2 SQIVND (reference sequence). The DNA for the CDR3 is TGTGCCAGCCCACCACGACAGGGGGTGTCCACTGAAGCTTTCTTT. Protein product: CASPPRQGVSTEAFF.

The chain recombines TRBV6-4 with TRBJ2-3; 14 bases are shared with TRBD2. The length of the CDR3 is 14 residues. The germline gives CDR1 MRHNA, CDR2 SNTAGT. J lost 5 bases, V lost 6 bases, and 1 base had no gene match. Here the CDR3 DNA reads TGTGCCAGCAGAGGGACTAGCGGGGGAGATACGCAGTATTTT. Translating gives CASRGTSGGDTQYF.

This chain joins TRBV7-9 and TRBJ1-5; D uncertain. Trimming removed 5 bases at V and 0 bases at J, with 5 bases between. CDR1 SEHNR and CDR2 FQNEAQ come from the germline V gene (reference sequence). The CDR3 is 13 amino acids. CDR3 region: CASSRYSNQPQHF. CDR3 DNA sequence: TGTGCCAGCAGCCGCTATAGCAATCAGCCCCAGCATTTT.

CDR3 sequence reads: CASTPPHVIYGYTF. CDR3 sequence (DNA): TGTGCCAGTACCCCACCACATGTCATCTATGGCTACACCTTC. The chain has TRBV19 and TRBJ1-2, with D uncertain. V was cut by 7 bases and J by 4 bases, with 16 bases left in between. The CDR3 runs to 14 residues. CDR1 and CDR2 from the germline V gene are LNHDA and SQIVND (reference sequence).

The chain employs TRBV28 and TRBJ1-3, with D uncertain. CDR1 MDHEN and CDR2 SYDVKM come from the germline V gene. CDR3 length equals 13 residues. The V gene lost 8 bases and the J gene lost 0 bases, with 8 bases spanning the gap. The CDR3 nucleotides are TGTGCCAGCCTACAGAGCTCTGGAAACACCATATATTTT. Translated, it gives CASLQSSGNTIYF.

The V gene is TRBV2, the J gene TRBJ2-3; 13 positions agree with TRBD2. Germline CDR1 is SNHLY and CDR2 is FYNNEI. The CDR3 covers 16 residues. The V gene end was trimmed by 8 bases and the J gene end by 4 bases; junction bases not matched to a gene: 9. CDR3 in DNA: TGTGCCAGCGGTGGACGGACTAGCGGGAGTTCAGATACGCAGTATTTT. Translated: CASGGRTSGSSDTQYF.

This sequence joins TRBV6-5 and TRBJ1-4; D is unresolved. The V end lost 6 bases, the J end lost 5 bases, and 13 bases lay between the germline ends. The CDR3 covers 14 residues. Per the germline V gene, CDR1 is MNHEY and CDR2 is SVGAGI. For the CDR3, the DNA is TGTGCCAGCAGGGGGAGCCGGCTAAATGAAAAACTGTTTTTT. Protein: CASRGSRLNEKLFF.

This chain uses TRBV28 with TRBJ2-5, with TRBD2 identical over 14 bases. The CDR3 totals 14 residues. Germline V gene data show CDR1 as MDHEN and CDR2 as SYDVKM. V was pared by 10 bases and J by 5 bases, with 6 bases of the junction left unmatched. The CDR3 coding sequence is TGTGCCACCGGGACTAGCGGGAGTGCTGAGACCCAGTACTTC. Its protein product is CATGTSGSAETQYF.

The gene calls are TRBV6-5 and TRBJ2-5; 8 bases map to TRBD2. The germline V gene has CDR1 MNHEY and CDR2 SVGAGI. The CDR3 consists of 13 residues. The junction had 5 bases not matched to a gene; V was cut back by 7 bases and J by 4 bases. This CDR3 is CASTPGGRETQYF. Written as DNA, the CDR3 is TGTGCCAGCACTCCGGGGGGGCGAGAGACCCAGTACTTC.

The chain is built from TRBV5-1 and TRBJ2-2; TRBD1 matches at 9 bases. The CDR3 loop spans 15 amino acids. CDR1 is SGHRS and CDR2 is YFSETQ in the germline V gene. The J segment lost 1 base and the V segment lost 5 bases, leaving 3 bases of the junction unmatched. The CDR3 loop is CASSRQGENTGELFF. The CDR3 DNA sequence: TGCGCCAGCAGTCGACAGGGGGAGAACACCGGGGAGCTGTTTTTT.

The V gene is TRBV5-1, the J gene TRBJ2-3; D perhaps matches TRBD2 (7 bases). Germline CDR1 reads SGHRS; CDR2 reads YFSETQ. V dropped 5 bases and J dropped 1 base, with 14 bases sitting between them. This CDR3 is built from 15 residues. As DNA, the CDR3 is TGCGCCAGCAGGTGGGGGGGCTTTCGCACAGATACGCAGTATTTT. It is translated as CASRWGGFRTDTQYF.

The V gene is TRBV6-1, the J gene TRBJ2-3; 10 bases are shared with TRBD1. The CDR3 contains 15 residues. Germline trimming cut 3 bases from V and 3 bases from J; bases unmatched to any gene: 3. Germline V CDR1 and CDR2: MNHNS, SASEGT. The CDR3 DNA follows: TGTGCCAGCAGTGATGCGGGACAGGGGACAGATACGCAGTATTTT. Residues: CASSDAGQGTDTQYF.

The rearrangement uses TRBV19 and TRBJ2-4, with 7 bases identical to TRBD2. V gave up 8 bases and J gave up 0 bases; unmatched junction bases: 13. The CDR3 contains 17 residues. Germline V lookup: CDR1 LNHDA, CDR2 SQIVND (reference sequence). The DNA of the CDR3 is TGTGCCAGTGGTACCAGCGGGACCGGCCTAGCCAAAAACATTCAGTACTTC. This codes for CASGTSGTGLAKNIQYF.

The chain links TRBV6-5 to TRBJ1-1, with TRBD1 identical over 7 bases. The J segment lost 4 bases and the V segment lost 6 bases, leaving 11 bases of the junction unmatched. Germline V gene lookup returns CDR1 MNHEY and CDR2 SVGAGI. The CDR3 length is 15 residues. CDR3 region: CASSQPRTGLTEAFF. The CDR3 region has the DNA TGTGCCAGCAGCCAACCCCGGACAGGTCTCACTGAAGCTTTCTTT.

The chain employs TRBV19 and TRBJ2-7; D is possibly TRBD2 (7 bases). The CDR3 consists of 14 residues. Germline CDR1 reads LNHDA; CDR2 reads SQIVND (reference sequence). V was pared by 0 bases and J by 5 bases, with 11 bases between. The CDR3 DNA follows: TGTGCCAGTAGTATAGATACGGGGGGCGACGAGCAGTACTTC. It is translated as CASSIDTGGDEQYF.

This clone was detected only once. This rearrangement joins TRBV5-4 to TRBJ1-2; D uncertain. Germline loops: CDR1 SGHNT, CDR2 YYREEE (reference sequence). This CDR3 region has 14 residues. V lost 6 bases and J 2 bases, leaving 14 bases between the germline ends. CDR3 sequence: CASTRSGGNYGYTF. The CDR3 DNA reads TGTGCCAGCACCCGTTCGGGAGGAAACTATGGCTACACCTTC.

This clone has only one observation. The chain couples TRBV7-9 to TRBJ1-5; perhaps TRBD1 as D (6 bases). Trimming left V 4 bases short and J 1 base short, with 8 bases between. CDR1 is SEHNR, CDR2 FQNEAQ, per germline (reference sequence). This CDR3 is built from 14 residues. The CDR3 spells CASSSGQSNQPQHF. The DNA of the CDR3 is TGTGCCAGCAGCTCCGGACAGAGCAATCAGCCCCAGCATTTT. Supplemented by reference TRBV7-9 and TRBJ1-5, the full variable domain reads DTGVSQNPRHKITKRGQNVTFRCDPISEHNRLYWYRQTLGQGPEFLTYFQNEAQLEKSRLLSDRFSAERPKGSFSTLEIQRTEQGDSAMYLCASSSGQSNQPQHFGDGTRLSIL.

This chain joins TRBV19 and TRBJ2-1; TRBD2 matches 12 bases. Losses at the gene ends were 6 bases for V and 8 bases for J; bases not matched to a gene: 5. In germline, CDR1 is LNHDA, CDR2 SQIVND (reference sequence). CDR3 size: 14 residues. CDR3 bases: TGTGCCAGTAGCCCTAGCGGGGGGGGGTATGAGCAGTTCTTC. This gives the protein CASSPSGGGYEQFF. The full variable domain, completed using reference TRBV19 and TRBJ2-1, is DGGITQSPKYLFRKEGQNVTLSCEQNLNHDAMYWYRQDPGQGLRLIYYSQIVNDFQKGDIAEGYSVSREKKESFPLTVTSAQKNPTAFYLCASSPSGGGYEQFFGPGTRLTVL.